Listed below are T cell receptor beta chains from one sample, sequenced in a study of cytomegalovirus exposure and HLA in healthy donors. Here immunoSEQ multiplex PCR was the method, and the copy in TCRdb shows in-frame clones only, minus some. The table has roughly 140,000 clones, roughly 91% seen once; the top ten hold approximately 3.2%. The source material was PBMCs. These receptors were taken from a woman aged 18-30 years in good health and CMV-seropositive. Both conserved end residues are part of each CDR3. D genes are given only for firm matches. Part of the rows lack a size; the others show once, few, many or a class for expanded clones.

D gene	V gene	clone size	J gene	CDR3 DNA	CDR3 protein
TRBD1	TRBV9	NA	TRBJ2-5	TGTGCCAGCAGCACGCCAGGGGACAGGGGTGAACAAGAGACCCAGTACTTC	CASSTPGDRGEQETQYF
TRBD1	TRBV7-2	NA	TRBJ2-7	TGTGCCAGCAGCTTAGCGGTCAGGGGGACCTACGAGCAGTACTTC	CASSLAVRGTYEQYF
TRBD2	TRBV2	NA	TRBJ2-3	TGTGCCAGTAAGCGGGACCCCGGGGCAGATACGCAGTATTTT	CASKRDPGADTQYF
NA	TRBV7-9	NA	TRBJ2-7	TGTGCCAGCAGCTCCTGGGGCTCTCTGAACCCTACCTACGAGCAGTACTTC	CASSSWGSLNPTYEQYF
NA	TRBV19	NA	TRBJ2-7	TGTGCCAGTAGAGCCTCCTACGAGCAGTACTTC	CASRASYEQYF
TRBD2	TRBV5-1	NA	TRBJ2-2	TGCGCCAGCAGCTGCCCGCCAGCGGGAGGGCCGTCCGGGGAGCTGTTTTTT	CASSCPPAGGPSGELFF
NA	TRBV13	NA	TRBJ2-5	TGTGCCAGCAGCCCCCTATTTAGGAGCGGGTCTGGTGAGACCCAGTACTTC	CASSPLFRSGSGETQYF
TRBD2	TRBV9	NA	TRBJ2-2	TGTGCCAGCAGCGCTAATCCGGGACTAGCGGGAGGTACCGGGGAGCTGTTTTTT	CASSANPGLAGGTGELFF
NA	TRBV11-2	NA	TRBJ2-7	TGTGCCAGCAGCTTAGAGACAGTCTCCTACGAGCAGTACTTC	CASSLETVSYEQYF
TRBD2	TRBV7-7	once	TRBJ2-1	TGTGCCAGCAGCCTTAGCGGGAGAAGCAATGAGCAGTTCTTC	CASSLSGRSNEQFF
NA	TRBV7-2	NA	TRBJ1-1	TGTGCCAGCAGCCGACAGCACACTGAAGCTTTCTTT	CASSRQHTEAFF
NA	TRBV6-1	NA	TRBJ2-3	TGTGCCAGCACCCTTGGGGGGGGGCGAACAGATACGCAGTATTTT	CASTLGGGRTDTQYF
NA	TRBV27	NA	TRBJ1-1	TGTGCCAGCAGTTTAGCGGAGACTGAAGCTTTCTTT	CASSLAETEAFF
TRBD1	TRBV13	NA	TRBJ2-7	TGTGCCAGCAGCACGGGACAGTCTAGCTCCTACGAGCAGTACTTC	CASSTGQSSSYEQYF
TRBD2	TRBV4-2	once	TRBJ2-7	TGTGCCAGCAGCCAAGATTGGACTAGCGGCGAGCAGTACTTC	CASSQDWTSGEQYF
NA	TRBV2	NA	TRBJ2-7	TGTGCCAGCAGGGTTCGTCTAGGGGTAAACTACGAGCAGTACTTC	CASRVRLGVNYEQYF
TRBD2	TRBV29-1	NA	TRBJ2-1	TGCAGCGTTTACACCGGGACTAGCGGGAGGGCCCACTACAATGAGCAGTTCTTC	CSVYTGTSGRAHYNEQFF
TRBD2	TRBV30	NA	TRBJ2-7	TGTGCCTGGAGTGTACTAGCGGACGAGCAGTACTTC	CAWSVLADEQYF
NA	TRBV6-6	NA	TRBJ2-1	TGTGCCAGCAGTTACCCCGGGACTTCTAATGAGCAGTTCTTC	CASSYPGTSNEQFF
NA	TRBV4-1	NA	TRBJ1-2	TGCGCCAGCAGCCAAGAACCTGGACAGCCCTTTGGCTACACCTTC	CASSQEPGQPFGYTF
TRBD1	TRBV28	NA	TRBJ2-7	TGTGCCAGCAGTTTATTGTCAGGGGGTGGTTACGAGCAGTACTTC	CASSLLSGGGYEQYF
NA	TRBV14	few	TRBJ1-5	TGTGCCAGCAGCCAATCCGGGGTGCGGCAGCCCCAGCATTTT	CASSQSGVRQPQHF
TRBD2	TRBV6-5	NA	TRBJ2-5	TGTGCCAGCAGACGAGCGGGAGATCGAGAGACCCAGTACTTC	CASRRAGDRETQYF
NA	TRBV6-1	NA	TRBJ1-4	TGTGCCAGCAGTGAGGAGACCGATCTCCGCCTTAATGAAAAACTGTTTTTT	CASSEETDLRLNEKLFF
TRBD1	TRBV25-1	few	TRBJ1-1	TGTGCCAGCAGTGACCCTCAGGGGGCGGACACTGAAGCTTTCTTT	CASSDPQGADTEAFF
NA	TRBV5-1	NA	TRBJ2-5	TGCGCCAGCAGCTTGGGGGCAGGATTAGAGACCCAGTACTTC	CASSLGAGLETQYF
NA	TRBV9	NA	TRBJ2-1	TGTGCCAGCAGCGTATGGGCCGGGACACCTGACAATGAGCAGTTCTTC	CASSVWAGTPDNEQFF
NA	TRBV4-2	NA	TRBJ1-5	TGTGCCAGCAGCCAAGGCGGGCGGCAGCCCCAGCATTTT	CASSQGGRQPQHF